The rows below give T cell receptor beta chains drawn from one sample of a study of blood T cells in healthy people across ages. Each CDR3 protein is one row after TCRdb ran MiXCR on the 5' RACE reads. The table has about 1,000,000 distinct CDR3 sequences, 35% to 50% seen once; the top ten hold approximately 17%. Sequencing was done on a sample of blood. The receptors were gathered from a woman aged 55-69 years in good health. CDR3s include the opening cysteine and the closing phenylalanine or tryptophan. The D gene is left open where the match is weak. A clone size is listed for some rows: how often the clone was seen (once, few, many), or a class if it is expanded.

V	size	J	D	DNA	CDR3
TRBV10-3	NA	TRBJ2-7	TRBD2	TGTGCCATCGCTAGCGGTTCCTACGAGCAGAACTTC	CAIASGSYEQNF
TRBV30	NA	TRBJ2-3	TRBD1	TGTGCCTGGAGTGTACAGGGGCTTAGGTCGGCGCAGTATTTT	CAWSVQGLRSAQYF
TRBV20-1	NA	TRBJ2-5	TRBD2	TGCAGTGCTAGAGAGGGACTAGCGGGAGGTTGGGAGACCCAGTACTTC	CSAREGLAGGWETQYF
TRBV12-3/TRBV12-4	NA	TRBJ1-4	TRBD1	TGTGCCAGCAGGCCCGCCGGGACAGGGGATGAAAAACTGTTTTTT	CASRPAGTGDEKLFF
TRBV20-1	NA	TRBJ1-1	NA	TGTAGTGTCAGAATGGGGGGAAACACTGAAGCTTTCTTT	CSVRMGGNTEAFF
TRBV16	NA	TRBJ2-7	NA	TGTGCCAGCAGCCAAACAGGCACAGGGCCTGAGGAGCAGTACTTC	CASSQTGTGPEEQYF
TRBV29-1	few	TRBJ2-1	TRBD2	TGCAGCGTTGGATTACCCCGGGCGGGAGGAAGCTATGAGCAGTTCTTC	CSVGLPRAGGSYEQFF
TRBV9	NA	TRBJ2-1	TRBD2	TGTGCCAGCAGCTCTCGGACTAGCGGGAGGCCCTACAATGAGCAGTTCTTC	CASSSRTSGRPYNEQFF
TRBV27	NA	TRBJ2-1	TRBD2	TGTGCCAGCAGTTTACGAGCACTAGCGGAGTACAATGAGCAGTTCTTC	CASSLRALAEYNEQFF
TRBV28	once	TRBJ1-2	NA	TGTGCCAGCAGGTATACCGGGACATCAGATAACTATGGCTACACCTTC	CASRYTGTSDNYGYTF
TRBV27	NA	TRBJ1-5	NA	TGTGCCAGCAGCTCTAGCCCGCAATACCGGGGTCAGCCCCAGCATTTT	CASSSSPQYRGQPQHF
TRBV14	NA	TRBJ2-1	NA	TGTGCCAGCAGCCAAGAAGCTATTCCCAGCTCCTACAATGAGCAGTTCTTC	CASSQEAIPSSYNEQFF
TRBV7-3	few	TRBJ1-6	NA	TGTGCCAGCAGCTTAACAACAGGGACTAGTTCACCCCTCCACTTT	CASSLTTGTSSPLHF
TRBV15	NA	TRBJ2-7	NA	TGTGCCACCAGCAGAAACTACAGGGCTACCGAGCAGTACTTC	CATSRNYRATEQYF
TRBV4-2	NA	TRBJ1-1	NA	TGTGCCAGCAGCCAACCGGCGGGGGAGAACACTGAAGCTTTCTTT	CASSQPAGENTEAFF
TRBV12-3/TRBV12-4	few	TRBJ2-7	NA	TGTGCCAGCAAGCCAGGGGCTTACTACGAGCAGTACTTC	CASKPGAYYEQYF
TRBV27	NA	TRBJ2-1	TRBD1	TGTGCCAGCAGTCCTTGGACAGGCGAGTATGGGGATGAGCAGTTCTTC	CASSPWTGEYGDEQFF
TRBV12-3/TRBV12-4	NA	TRBJ2-7	TRBD2	TGTGCCAGCAGTTTAAGGCGGGAGGGCAGCCACGAGCAGTACTTC	CASSLRREGSHEQYF
TRBV20-1	once	TRBJ2-7	NA	TGCAGTGCTAGACTAGACGCTTCCTACGAGCAGTACTTC	CSARLDASYEQYF
TRBV15	many	TRBJ1-1	TRBD1	TGTGCCACCAGCAGAGATGCCTGGGACAGCGAGGGGTACACTGAAGCTTTCTTT	CATSRDAWDSEGYTEAFF
TRBV11-2	NA	TRBJ1-1	NA	TGTGCCAGCAGCTTAGGGCCGGGAATTAACACTGAAGCTTTCTTT	CASSLGPGINTEAFF
TRBV11-1	NA	TRBJ2-3	NA	TGTGCCAGCAGCGCACGGATCGACAGGTATTCGAGCACAGATACGCAGTATTTT	CASSARIDRYSSTDTQYF
TRBV7-9	NA	TRBJ2-4	NA	TGTGCCAGCAGCTCGGACATCGACAATGAGCAGTACTTC	CASSSDIDNEQYF
TRBV12-3/TRBV12-4	once	TRBJ1-5	TRBD1	TGTGCCAGCAGTATACAGGGGGGAAGTCAGCCCCAGCATTTT	CASSIQGGSQPQHF
TRBV10-3	few	TRBJ1-4	TRBD1	TGTGCCATCAGACAGGGGGCTCAGGCTAATGAAAAACTGTTTTTT	CAIRQGAQANEKLFF
TRBV20-1	NA	TRBJ2-1	NA	TGCAGTGCTAGTTTGGTATCGAGGGCCAATGAGCAGTTCTTC	CSASLVSRANEQFF
TRBV20-1	NA	TRBJ2-1	TRBD2	TGCAGTGCTAGAGCCACAAGGGGACTAGCGGGAGGAAGAGTGGGGCACAATGAGCAGTTCTTC	CSARATRGLAGGRVGHNEQFF
TRBV2	NA	TRBJ2-7	NA	TGTGCCAGCATAACGGGGCCCTCCTACGAGCAGTACTTC	CASITGPSYEQYF
TRBV5-8	NA	TRBJ2-5	TRBD1	TGTGCCAGCAGCTTGGTAGGCCAGGGGGAAGAGACCCAGTACTTC	CASSLVGQGEETQYF
TRBV27	NA	TRBJ1-6	TRBD1	TGTGCCAGCAGACGACAGGGGGCTGAATCACCCCTCCACTTT	CASRRQGAESPLHF
TRBV28	NA	TRBJ2-1	NA	TGTGCCAGCAGTTTCGGGACACCGAATGAGCAGTTCTTC	CASSFGTPNEQFF
TRBV7-9	NA	TRBJ1-1	TRBD1	TGTGCCAGCAGCTTAGGGGACAGGGGGCGGATCACTGAAGCTTTCTTT	CASSLGDRGRITEAFF
TRBV20-1	few	TRBJ2-7	NA	TGCAGTGCTAAGTGGGAGGCGGTTCCCTACGAGCAGTACTTC	CSAKWEAVPYEQYF
TRBV4-2	few	TRBJ2-1	NA	TGTGCCAGCAGCCAAGCCACCAACAATGAGCAGTTCTTC	CASSQATNNEQFF
TRBV27	NA	TRBJ2-7	TRBD1	TGTGCCAGCAGTAGAATAGGGGACAGGGGTTACGAGCAGTACTTC	CASSRIGDRGYEQYF
TRBV6-6	NA	TRBJ2-7	TRBD1	TGTGCCAGCAGAGGGAGGACCGGGACAGGGTTGTACGAGCAGTACTTC	CASRGRTGTGLYEQYF
TRBV29-1	once	TRBJ2-3	TRBD2	TGCAGCGTTGAACTGACTAGCGGGAGGGTAGATACGCAGTATTTT	CSVELTSGRVDTQYF
TRBV27	NA	TRBJ1-2	TRBD1	TGTGCCAGCAGTAAAGGGACAGCTAACTATGGCTACACCTTC	CASSKGTANYGYTF
TRBV7-9	NA	TRBJ2-7	TRBD2	TGTGCCAGCAGCACCACCAGGGTAACTAGCGGGAGGAAATACGAGCAGTACTTC	CASSTTRVTSGRKYEQYF
TRBV18	NA	TRBJ2-1	TRBD2	TGTGCCAGCTCACCACTAACTATGACTAGCGGCTTCAATGAGCAGTTCTTC	CASSPLTMTSGFNEQFF
TRBV27	few	TRBJ2-5	NA	TGTGCCAGCATCTCGGGGGAGCAGTACTTC	CASISGEQYF
TRBV30	NA	TRBJ1-6	TRBD1	TGTGCCTGCCTACAGGGGCATAATTCACCCCTCCACTTT	CACLQGHNSPLHF
TRBV2	NA	TRBJ1-4	NA	TGTGCCAGCAGTGAAGCGCTTCTCTCAGGACAGACTAATGAAAAACTGTTTTTT	CASSEALLSGQTNEKLFF
TRBV6-5	NA	TRBJ2-7	NA	TGTGCCAGCAGCTCCACATTCAACTACGAGCAGTACTTC	CASSSTFNYEQYF
TRBV20-1	NA	TRBJ2-7	NA	TGCAGTGCTATGCCAAACTACAGTAACCACGAGCAGTACTTC	CSAMPNYSNHEQYF
TRBV29-1	NA	TRBJ1-5	NA	TGCAGCGCTGGGGGCCAGAATCAGTCCCAGCATTTT	CSAGGQNQSQHF
TRBV7-2	NA	TRBJ2-7	NA	TGTGCCAGCAGCTCGGACTCTCGCGAGCAGTACTTC	CASSSDSREQYF
TRBV12-3/TRBV12-4	many	TRBJ2-5	NA	TGTGCCAGCAGTTTAAGAACAGGAAAGGCCCAGTACTTC	CASSLRTGKAQYF
TRBV6-6	NA	TRBJ2-7	NA	TGTGCCAGCAGTTACATTAGCAGGGGTGATTACGAGCAGTACTTC	CASSYISRGDYEQYF
TRBV4-2	NA	TRBJ2-1	TRBD2	TGTGCCAGCAGCCAAGGAGCGGGAGTGGGGTACAATGAGCAGTTCTTC	CASSQGAGVGYNEQFF
TRBV7-9	NA	TRBJ2-7	NA	TGTGCCAGCAGCAAAGAAGGGGGGCTCTACGAGCAGTACTTC	CASSKEGGLYEQYF
TRBV7-2	NA	TRBJ2-1	TRBD2	TGTGCCAGCAGCTTAGTAGTACTAGCGGCCAACTACAATGAGCAGTTCTTC	CASSLVVLAANYNEQFF